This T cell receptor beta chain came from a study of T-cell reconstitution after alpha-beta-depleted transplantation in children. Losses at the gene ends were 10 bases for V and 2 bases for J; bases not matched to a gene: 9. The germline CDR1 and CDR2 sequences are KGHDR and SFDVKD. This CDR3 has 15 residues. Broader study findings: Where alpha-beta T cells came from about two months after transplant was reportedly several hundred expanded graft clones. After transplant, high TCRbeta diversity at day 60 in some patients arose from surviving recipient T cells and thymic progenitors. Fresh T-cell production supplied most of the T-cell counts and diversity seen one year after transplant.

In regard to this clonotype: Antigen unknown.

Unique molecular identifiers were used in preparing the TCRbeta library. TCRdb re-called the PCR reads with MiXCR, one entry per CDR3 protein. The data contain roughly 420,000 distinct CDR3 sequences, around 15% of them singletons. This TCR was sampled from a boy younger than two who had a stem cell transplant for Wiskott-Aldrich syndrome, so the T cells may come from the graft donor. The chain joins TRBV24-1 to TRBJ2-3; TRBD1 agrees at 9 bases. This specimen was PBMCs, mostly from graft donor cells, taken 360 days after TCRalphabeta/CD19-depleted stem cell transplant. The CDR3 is CATGGQGGYTDTQYF. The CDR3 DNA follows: TGTGCCACGGGGGGACAGGGAGGGTACACAGATACGCAGTATTTT.